The entry below describes one TCR beta chain. Its specificity is unknown. The CDR3 runs 13 residues. Germline CDR1 and CDR2: DFQATT and SNEGSKA (reference sequence). The V gene lost 0 bases and the J gene lost 8 bases, with 12 bases spanning the gap. This sample is drawn from a study of blood T cells in healthy people across ages. The use of a sample-barcoded 5' primer and a J-beta primer mix characterized a second PCR of about 7 to 12 cycles. TCRdb ran MiXCR on the 5' RACE reads and lists one entry per CDR3 protein. The sample records 1,500,000 or so distinct CDR3 sequences, around 59% being singletons. Overall study findings and caveats: Fewer expanded clones and more diversity marked long-lived versus aged donors.

Specimen: blood. The TCR was taken from a man aged 18 to 30 in good health. The chain couples TRBV20-1 to TRBJ2-3; D is undetermined. DNA for the CDR3: TGCAGTGCTAGAGATCGTATGGCAGGTACGCAGTATTTT. This gives the protein CSARDRMAGTQYF.